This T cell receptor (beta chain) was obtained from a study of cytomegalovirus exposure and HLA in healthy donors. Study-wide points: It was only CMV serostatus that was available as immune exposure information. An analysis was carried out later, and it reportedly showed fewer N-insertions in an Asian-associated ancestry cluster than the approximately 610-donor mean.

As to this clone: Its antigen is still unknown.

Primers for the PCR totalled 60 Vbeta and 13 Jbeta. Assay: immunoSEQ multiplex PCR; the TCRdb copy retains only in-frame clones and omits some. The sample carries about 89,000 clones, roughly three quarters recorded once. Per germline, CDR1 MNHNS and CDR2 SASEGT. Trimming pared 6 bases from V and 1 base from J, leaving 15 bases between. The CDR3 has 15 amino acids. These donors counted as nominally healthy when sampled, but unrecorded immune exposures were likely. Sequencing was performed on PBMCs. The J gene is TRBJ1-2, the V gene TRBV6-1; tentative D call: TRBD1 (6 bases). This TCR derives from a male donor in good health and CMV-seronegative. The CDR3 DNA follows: TGTGCCAGCAGGCCGACAGGAACCCATAACTATGGCTACACCTTC. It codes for CASRPTGTHNYGYTF.